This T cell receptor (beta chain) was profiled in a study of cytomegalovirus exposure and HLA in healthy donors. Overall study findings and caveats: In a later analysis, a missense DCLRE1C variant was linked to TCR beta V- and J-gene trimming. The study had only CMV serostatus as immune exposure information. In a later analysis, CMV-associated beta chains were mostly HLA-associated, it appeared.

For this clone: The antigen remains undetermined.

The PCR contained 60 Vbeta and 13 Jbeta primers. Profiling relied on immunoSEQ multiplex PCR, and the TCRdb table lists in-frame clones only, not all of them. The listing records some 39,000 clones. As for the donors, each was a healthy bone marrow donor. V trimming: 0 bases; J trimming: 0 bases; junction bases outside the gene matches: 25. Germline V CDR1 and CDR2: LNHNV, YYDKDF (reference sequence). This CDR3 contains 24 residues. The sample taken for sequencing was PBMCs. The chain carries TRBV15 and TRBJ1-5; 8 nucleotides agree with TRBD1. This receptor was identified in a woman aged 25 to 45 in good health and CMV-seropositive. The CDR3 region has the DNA TGTGCCACCAGCAGAGATAACTTGCCGGACAGGGTGAGGCGTCCCAATTATAGCAATCAGCCCCAGCATTTT. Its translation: CATSRDNLPDRVRRPNYSNQPQHF.